These 12 T cell receptor beta chains were all obtained from the same sample, sequenced in a study of shared clonotypes between healthy human individuals. The assay was immunoSEQ multiplex PCR, and TCRdb's table has in-frame clones only and misses some. The table lists about 490,000 clones, about 79% of them singletons. Sequenced: PBMCs. These receptors were collected from a woman in her thirties or forties in good health. Some clones in this sample may be carry-over from other donors' samples.

This chain uses TRBV27 with TRBJ2-3; a possible D gene is TRBD2 (6 bases). The CDR3 consists of 15 residues. V lost 5 bases to trimming and J lost 0 bases, with 12 bases between them. Germline V gene lookup returns CDR1 MNHEY and CDR2 SMNVEV (reference sequence). The CDR3 coding sequence is TGTGCCAGCAGTCCAGCGGGCACTAGCACAGATACGCAGTATTTT. Translation: CASSPAGTSTDTQYF.

The chain joins TRBV29-1 to TRBJ2-1, with a tentative D call TRBD2 (5 bases). Trimming took 4 bases from V and 0 from J, leaving 10 bases between them. The CDR3 is 14 residues long. Germline V gene data show CDR1 as SQVTM and CDR2 as ANQGSEA. CDR3 residues: CSVADDYSYNEQFF. The CDR3 bases are TGCAGCGTTGCCGACGACTACTCCTACAATGAGCAGTTCTTC.

The gene calls are TRBV15 and TRBJ1-1; D may be TRBD1 (6 bases). CDR1 and CDR2 (germline): LNHNV, YYDKDF (reference sequence). Trimming took off 1 base at V and 8 bases at J, with 14 bases between the two ends. The CDR3 has 14 residues. CDR3 coding DNA: TGTGCCACCAGCAGAGTACGGTATACAGGGGAAGCTTTCTTT. Amino acid sequence: CATSRVRYTGEAFF.

This clone was counted only a few times. The CDR3 sequence is CASSSNQGGNIQYF. For the CDR3, the DNA is TGTGCCAGCAGCTCTAACCAGGGGGGCAACATTCAGTACTTC. The V gene is TRBV7-9, the J gene TRBJ2-4, with D perhaps matching TRBD1 (7 bases). CDR3 length equals 14 residues. Germline V gene data show CDR1 as SEHNR and CDR2 as FQNEAQ (reference sequence). The V end lost 4 bases, the J end lost 7 bases, and 14 bases lay between the germline ends.

V gene TRBV5-1 combines with J gene TRBJ1-4; D is undetermined. The V end was cut by 3 bases, the J end by 1 base, with 13 bases between. This CDR3 is built from 16 residues. Germline values: CDR1 SGHRS, CDR2 YFSETQ. The CDR3 DNA sequence: TGCGCCAGCAGCTCCACCCCGTTGGGAACTAATGAAAAACTGTTTTTT. As protein: CASSSTPLGTNEKLFF.

CDR3 DNA: TGCAGCGCCTGGGCAGGGGGCAATCAGCCCCAGCATTTT. Translating gives CSAWAGGNQPQHF. The genes are TRBV29-1 and TRBJ1-5, with D possibly TRBD1 on 6 matching bases. Deletions cut 7 bases from V and 2 bases from J, with 12 bases between. Germline CDR1 SQVTM, CDR2 ANQGSEA. CDR3 length: 13 amino acids.

The chain joins TRBV9 to TRBJ2-3; 7 nucleotides align to TRBD2. The CDR3 is 15 residues long. CDR1 is SGDLS, CDR2 YYNGEE, per germline. The V gene end was trimmed by 5 bases and the J gene end by 0 bases; junction bases not matched to a gene: 6. The CDR3: CASSALAASTDTQYF. As DNA, the CDR3 is TGTGCCAGCAGTGCCCTAGCGGCCAGCACAGATACGCAGTATTTT.

V is TRBV5-4 and J is TRBJ2-3; D is uncertain. The CDR3 consists of 13 residues. CDR1 and CDR2 from the germline V gene are SGHNT and YYREEE (reference sequence). Trimming stripped 1 base from V and 2 bases from J, with 5 bases between. The CDR3 here is CASSLLATDTQYF. The CDR3 DNA reads as TGTGCCAGCAGCTTGTTGGCCACAGATACGCAGTATTTT.

A remark on this clone: A read error is likely here: a far larger clone is one base away. As the CDR3 is not closed by the conserved phenylalanine or tryptophan, this likely results from a read error. The chain links TRBV6-1 to TRBJ1-1; D is unresolved. Trimming shortened V by 2 bases and J by 1 base, and 8 bases separated the two germline ends. The CDR3 is 14 amino acids. Germline V gives CDR1 MNHNS, CDR2 SASEGT. In nucleotides, the CDR3 is TGTGCCAGCAGTGAACCAGACGGGAACACTGAAGCTTTCTCT. This encodes CASSEPDGNTEAFS.

This chain links TRBV9 with TRBJ2-7; a weak D match, TRBD2 (5 bases). The CDR3 consists of 14 residues. Per germline, CDR1 SGDLS and CDR2 YYNGEE. The V end lost 2 bases, the J end lost 4 bases, and 13 bases lay between the germline ends. The CDR3 here is CASSVAATGYEQYF. The CDR3 nucleotides are TGTGCCAGCAGCGTGGCCGCTACGGGGTACGAGCAGTACTTC.

The chain carries TRBV28 and TRBJ2-7, with TRBD1 identical over 9 bases. Looked up from germline, CDR1 is MDHEN and CDR2 is SYDVKM. CDR3 length: 16 residues. After removal of 4 bases from V and 6 bases from J, the junction contained 13 bases not matched to a gene. CDR3 protein: CASSSAPGTGLVEQYF. The CDR3, as DNA: TGTGCCAGCAGTTCGGCCCCCGGGACAGGGCTCGTCGAGCAGTACTTC.

Note on this clone: A far larger clone differs by one base, so this is likely a read error. Other DNA sequences of this sample code for an identical CDR3. The chain carries TRBV29-1 and TRBJ1-2; 11 bases line up with TRBD1. The CDR3 consists of 14 residues. The germline CDR1 and CDR2 sequences are SQVTM and ANQGSEA. The junction had 7 bases not matched to a gene; V was cut back by 1 base and J by 9 bases. The CDR3 reads CSVEGSGTGGRYTF. The CDR3 region has the DNA TGCAGCGTTGAAGGCTCCGGGACAGGGGGACGCTACACCTTC.